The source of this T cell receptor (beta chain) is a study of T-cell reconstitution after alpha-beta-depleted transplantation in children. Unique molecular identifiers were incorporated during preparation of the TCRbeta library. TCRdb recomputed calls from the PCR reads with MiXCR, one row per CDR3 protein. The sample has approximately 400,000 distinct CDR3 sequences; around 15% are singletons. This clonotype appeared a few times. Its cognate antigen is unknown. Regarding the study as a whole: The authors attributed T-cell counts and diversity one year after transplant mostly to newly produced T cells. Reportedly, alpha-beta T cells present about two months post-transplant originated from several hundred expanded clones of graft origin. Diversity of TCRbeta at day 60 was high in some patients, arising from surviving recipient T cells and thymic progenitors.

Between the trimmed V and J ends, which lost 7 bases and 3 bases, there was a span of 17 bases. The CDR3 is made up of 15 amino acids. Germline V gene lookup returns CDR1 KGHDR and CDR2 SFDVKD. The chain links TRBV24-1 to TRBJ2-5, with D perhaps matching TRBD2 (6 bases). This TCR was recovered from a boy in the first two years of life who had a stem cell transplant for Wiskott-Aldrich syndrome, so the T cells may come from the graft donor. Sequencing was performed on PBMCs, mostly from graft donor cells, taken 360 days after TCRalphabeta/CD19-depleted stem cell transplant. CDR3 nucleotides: TGTGCCACCAGCGGATTACTTGGGGGGAAAGAGACCCAGTACTTC. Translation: CATSGLLGGKETQYF.